The 21 T cell receptor beta chains below were found in one sample sequenced in a study of T cell responses to AZD1222 COVID-19 vaccine. This table comes from immunoSEQ multiplex PCR, and its TCRdb copy is limited to in-frame clones, with some not included. Here the sample spans 130,000 to 150,000 clones, about 90% being singletons. The material sequenced was peripheral blood, taken on day 0 of AZD1222 vaccination. The receptors come from an adult in good health.

The genes are TRBV12-3 or TRBV12-4 and TRBJ2-2; tentative D call: TRBD2 (6 bases). Trimming cost V 6 bases and J 5 bases, with 10 bases left between them. The CDR3 runs to 13 residues. The DNA of the CDR3 is TGTGCCAGCAGCAAAGGAGGGACCGGGGAGCTGTTTTTT. It yields the protein CASSKGGTGELFF.

A single count supports this clone. V gene TRBV7-9 combines with J gene TRBJ2-7; 10 nucleotides agree with TRBD1. Germline trimming cut 10 bases from V and 1 base from J; bases unmatched to any gene: 4. The CDR3 is made up of 13 amino acids. Germline V gene lookup returns CDR1 SEHNR and CDR2 FQNEAQ (reference sequence). The CDR3 DNA reads as TGTGCCATTGACAGGGGGCCGTCCTACGAGCAGTACTTC. Protein sequence: CAIDRGPSYEQYF.

The chain combines TRBV4-1 with TRBJ1-5, with TRBD1 matching 11 bases. The CDR3 has 17 amino acids. The J segment lost 4 bases and the V segment lost 1 base, leaving 6 bases of the junction unmatched. The germline CDR1 and CDR2 sequences are MGHRA and YSYEKL. The CDR3 is CASSQAPGTGGNQPQHF. In DNA form, the CDR3 reads TGCGCCAGCAGCCAAGCTCCCGGGACAGGGGGTAATCAGCCCCAGCATTTT.

This rearrangement joins TRBV24-1 to TRBJ2-5; D remains unclear. The CDR3 contains 14 residues. Trimming took off 4 bases at V and 2 bases at J, with 10 bases between the two ends. Germline lookup yields CDR1 KGHDR and CDR2 SFDVKD. The CDR3 bases are TGTGCCACCAGTGACCAGAGAGAACAAGAGACCCAGTACTTC. Protein sequence: CATSDQREQETQYF.

The DNA for the CDR3 is TGTGCCAGCAGCTCGACAGGGGCGCAGTATTTT. The encoded protein is CASSSTGAQYF. This chain joins TRBV11-2 and TRBJ2-3, with 8 bases identical to TRBD1. J lost 10 bases, V lost 4 bases, and 1 base had no gene match. The CDR3 totals 11 residues. CDR1 and CDR2 (germline): SGHAT, FQNNGV.

This CDR3 reads CASTSRRTSLPEQFF. The CDR3 DNA reads as TGTGCCAGCACTTCAAGGAGGACTAGCTTACCTGAGCAGTTCTTC. The chain has TRBV7-2 and TRBJ2-1; TRBD2 agrees at 8 bases. Germline V gives CDR1 SGHTA, CDR2 FQGNSA. The CDR3 is 15 amino acids. Trimming removed 7 bases from V and 9 bases from J; junction bases left unmatched: 14.

V is TRBV3-1 (or the pseudogene TRBV3-2) and J is TRBJ2-3, with D uncertain. V lost 0 bases and J 10 bases, leaving 8 bases between the germline ends. Germline V gene data show CDR1 as LGHDT and CDR2 as YNNKEL (reference sequence). This CDR3 region has 12 residues. CDR3 sequence reads: CASSQDRYAQYF. The DNA for the CDR3 is TGTGCCAGCAGCCAAGATCGATATGCGCAGTATTTT.

The J gene is TRBJ1-2, the V gene TRBV28; D is perhaps TRBD1 (6 bases). This CDR3 is built from 14 residues. Trimming stripped 3 bases from V and 5 bases from J, with 13 bases between. The germline CDR1 and CDR2 sequences are MDHEN and SYDVKM. The CDR3 region is CASSFAGQSYGYTF. The DNA for the CDR3 is TGTGCCAGCAGTTTTGCTGGACAGAGTTATGGCTACACCTTC.

V usage is TRBV6-6 and J usage is TRBJ2-3; 11 nucleotides line up with TRBD1. The V segment lost 7 bases and the J segment 2 bases; nucleotides outside the gene matches: 2. The CDR3 is 14 amino acids. The germline CDR1 and CDR2 sequences are MNHNY and SVGAGI (reference sequence). CDR3 residues: CASMDRGLTDTQYF. The CDR3 DNA sequence: TGTGCCAGCATGGACAGGGGGCTCACAGATACGCAGTATTTT.

The genes are TRBV2 and TRBJ1-2, with D perhaps matching TRBD1 (6 bases). The CDR3 totals 13 residues. Germline V gene sequence: CDR1 SNHLY, CDR2 FYNNEI. V lost 7 bases and J lost 9, with 18 bases in between. CDR3 sequence (DNA): TGTGCCAGCACTGCCTCCGGAAGGGGGAGCTACACCTTC. Its translation: CASTASGRGSYTF.

The CDR3: CASSYGPGTVETQYF. CDR3 coding DNA: TGTGCCAGCAGTTACGGACCGGGGACAGTAGAGACCCAGTACTTC. The chain uses TRBV6-6 and TRBJ2-5, with 7 bases identical to TRBD1. CDR1 is MNHNY, CDR2 SVGAGI, per germline (reference sequence). The CDR3 is 15 amino acids. Losses at the gene ends were 2 bases for V and 4 bases for J; bases not matched to a gene: 7.

The CDR3 protein is CASSRATVSSYEQYF. Here the CDR3 DNA reads TGTGCCAGCAGCCGCGCCACGGTAAGCTCCTACGAGCAGTACTTC. The J gene is TRBJ2-7, the V gene TRBV6-5; D is unclear. Germline V gene lookup returns CDR1 MNHEY and CDR2 SVGAGI. Trimming took 6 bases from V and 0 from J, leaving 15 bases between them. The CDR3 loop spans 15 amino acids.

V usage is TRBV3-1 (or the pseudogene TRBV3-2) and J usage is TRBJ1-2, with 11 bases fitting TRBD1. Per germline, CDR1 LGHDT and CDR2 YNNKEL (reference sequence). CDR3 length: 13 residues. V was clipped by 5 bases and J by 8 bases; unmatched bases: 4. The CDR3 spells CASSGQGAGGYTF. CDR3 sequence (DNA): TGTGCCAGCAGCGGACAGGGGGCGGGAGGCTACACCTTC.

The J gene is TRBJ1-2, the V gene TRBV7-9; D call uncertain. This CDR3 has 14 amino acids. V was trimmed by 0 bases and J by 6 bases, leaving 11 bases between them. CDR1 is SEHNR and CDR2 is FQNEAQ in the germline V gene (reference sequence). The DNA of the CDR3 is TGTGCCAGCAGCTTAGCGTCCCCGGGGAATGGCTACACCTTC. Protein: CASSLASPGNGYTF.

The CDR3 nucleotides are TGCGCCAGCAGTGAATCGGGGGGGCAAGATACGCAGTATTTT. Its protein is CASSESGGQDTQYF. The chain joins TRBV10-1 to TRBJ2-3; 8 nucleotides align to TRBD2. The CDR3 totals 14 residues. Germline CDR1 and CDR2: WNHNN and SYGVQD (reference sequence). Losses at the gene ends were 3 bases for V and 5 bases for J; bases not matched to a gene: 4.

The chain joins TRBV28 to TRBJ2-1; 12 bases are shared with TRBD2. Trimming removed 1 base from V and 1 base from J; junction bases left unmatched: 5. CDR1 and CDR2 (germline): MDHEN, SYDVKM. The CDR3 runs 18 residues. The CDR3 here is CASSLSSGGASSYNEQFF. CDR3 bases: TGTGCCAGCAGTTTATCTAGCGGGGGGGCATCTTCCTACAATGAGCAGTTCTTC.

This chain joins TRBV7-9 and TRBJ1-5; D is perhaps TRBD1 (6 bases). The CDR3 totals 13 residues. Trimming left V 6 bases short and J 7 bases short, with 13 bases between. CDR1 is SEHNR and CDR2 is FQNEAQ in the germline V gene (reference sequence). The CDR3 region is CASRDYREQPQHF. As DNA, the CDR3 is TGTGCCAGCAGAGACTACAGGGAACAGCCCCAGCATTTT.

The J gene is TRBJ2-3, the V gene TRBV10-2, with a weak D call TRBD1 (7 bases). Germline V lookup: CDR1 WSHSY, CDR2 SAAADI. V was trimmed by 3 bases and J by 1 base, leaving 14 bases between them. The CDR3 length is 16 residues. The chain's CDR3 is CASSDPGGRRTDTQYF. DNA of the CDR3: TGCGCCAGCAGTGACCCAGGGGGGAGACGCACAGATACGCAGTATTTT.

This rearrangement joins TRBV24-1 to TRBJ1-5, with TRBD1 matching over 8 bases. Looked up from germline, CDR1 is KGHDR and CDR2 is SFDVKD. This CDR3 spans 15 amino acids. V was clipped by 5 bases and J by 3 bases; unmatched bases: 5. The CDR3 loop reads CATSGSGGTNQPQHF. CDR3 DNA sequence: TGTGCCACCAGTGGTTCAGGGGGCACCAATCAGCCCCAGCATTTT.

The J gene is TRBJ2-7, the V gene TRBV7-2, with 9 nucleotides matching TRBD2. This CDR3 region has 13 residues. Germline CDR1 reads SGHTA; CDR2 reads FQGNSA. Trimming removed 5 bases from V and 7 bases from J; junction bases left unmatched: 6. The chain's CDR3 is CASSGSGGGEQYF. CDR3 bases: TGTGCCAGCAGCGGTAGCGGGGGAGGGGAGCAGTACTTC.

This chain links TRBV5-4 with TRBJ2-7; TRBD1 or TRBD2 may be the D gene (5 bases each). Germline CDR1 and CDR2: SGHNT and YYREEE (reference sequence). Trimming shortened V by 3 bases and J by 2 bases, and 9 bases separated the two germline ends. This CDR3 has 13 residues. The CDR3 protein is CASSSRGAYEQYF. DNA for the CDR3: TGTGCCAGCAGCTCTAGGGGAGCCTACGAGCAGTACTTC.